Listed below are T cell receptor beta chains from one sample, sequenced in a study of blood T cells in healthy people across ages. Via MiXCR, TCRdb re-called the 5' RACE reads, giving one row per CDR3 protein. The sample shows approximately 1,000,000 distinct CDR3 sequences, over 35% of them seen only once. The specimen sequenced was blood. These receptors originate from a woman between 55 and 75 years old in good health. Both conserved end residues are trimmed from each CDR3. The D gene is left open where the match is weak.

v_call	j_call	d_call	cdr3_length	cdr3_aa
TRBV11-2	TRBJ2-1	TRBD1	13	ASSQTEGAHSAQF
TRBV10-3	TRBJ1-1	TRBD1	13	AISDPGQGNTEAF
TRBV29-1	TRBJ2-1	.	9	SAREPGGQF
TRBV7-9	TRBJ2-3	TRBD2	14	ASSNLLAGGTDTQY
TRBV15	TRBJ2-7	.	11	ATSVDGSYEQY
TRBV10-1	TRBJ2-5	TRBD1	15	ASSFPPGTGGQETQY
TRBV4-2	TRBJ2-7	TRBD1	12	ASSQLPGGNEQY
TRBV27	TRBJ1-2	.	12	ASSRTGDKGGYT
TRBV3-1	TRBJ2-3	.	14	ASSETSFGDTDTQY
TRBV29-1	TRBJ2-1	.	11	SVVGTAGNEQF
TRBV9	TRBJ2-1	TRBD1	13	ASSVGQGSYNEQF
TRBV12-3/TRBV12-4	TRBJ2-1	TRBD1	13	ASSSRDRVKNEQF
TRBV4-2	TRBJ2-1	TRBD1	14	ASSRGQGSSYNEQF
TRBV6-6	TRBJ2-1	.	9	ASRTSDEQF
TRBV29-1	TRBJ2-7	.	9	SVLDPWEQY
TRBV29-1	TRBJ2-1	TRBD2	13	STGGRGLPSGEQF
TRBV7-8	TRBJ2-7	.	12	ASSLVALGYEQY
TRBV6-5	TRBJ2-6	.	16	ASSYSLDSSSGANVLT
TRBV27	TRBJ1-6	.	11	ASSWANHSPLH
TRBV18	TRBJ2-7	.	11	ASSPLESYEQY
TRBV5-5	TRBJ2-7	TRBD2	14	ASGLNSGLAIYEQY
TRBV2	TRBJ2-1	.	12	ASSDGDKPNEQF
TRBV9	TRBJ2-5	.	13	ASSVAHRGGETQY
TRBV9	TRBJ2-5	TRBD1	13	ASSTGGQGKETQY
TRBV4-2	TRBJ1-6	.	14	ASSQEFGRVNSPLH
TRBV18	TRBJ1-5	.	11	ASSPNRDQPQH
TRBV10-3	TRBJ2-2	TRBD1	15	AISDRDRGKNTGELF
TRBV12-3/TRBV12-4	TRBJ2-5	.	12	ASSRDGVQETQY
TRBV12-3/TRBV12-4	TRBJ2-3	TRBD1	14	ASRTGTGAFTDTQY
TRBV24-1	TRBJ2-7	TRBD2	14	ATSDFGTSGYYEQY
TRBV27	TRBJ1-2	.	13	ASSLSDRAGYGYT
TRBV27	TRBJ1-2	.	13	ASSPVREGNYGYT
TRBV20-1	TRBJ2-3	.	11	SARGGTRDTQY
TRBV27	TRBJ2-7	TRBD2	16	ASSLIPGTSNPSYEQY
TRBV10-3	TRBJ1-2	TRBD1	13	AIRDKTGVNYGYT
TRBV10-3	TRBJ2-1	TRBD2	13	AIRAPGTSYNEQF
TRBV6-2/TRBV6-3	TRBJ2-7	.	9	ASSYYHEQY
TRBV6-6	TRBJ2-7	.	11	ASSFSYYERQY
TRBV9	TRBJ2-1	TRBD2	13	ASSEAGLDRVEQF
TRBV6-5	TRBJ2-3	.	13	ASTDFLGGTGTQY
TRBV5-6	TRBJ2-3	.	16	ASSFVPGGPKEADTQY
TRBV7-8	TRBJ2-1	TRBD2	17	ASSLWGTSGSFTYNEQF
TRBV7-2	TRBJ2-7	TRBD2	12	ASSREGWSEAQY
TRBV6-2/TRBV6-3	TRBJ2-1	TRBD2	13	ASRRRESLNNEQF
TRBV2	TRBJ2-7	.	12	ASSEDRTSYEQY
TRBV28	TRBJ2-3	.	10	ASSFTGNTQY
TRBV28	TRBJ2-2	TRBD2	14	ASSFSGRANTGELF
TRBV28	.	TRBD1	15	ASSSSANRGYRYEQY
TRBV29-1	TRBJ2-7	TRBD1	13	SVGLGAGQGHEQY
TRBV7-3	TRBJ2-3	TRBD2	15	ASSHPPGSGSTDTQY
TRBV21-1	TRBJ2-5	.	15	ASKTPRTTRRRETQY
TRBV20-1	TRBJ2-5	TRBD2	16	SARDGGVGGGRSYKQY
TRBV20-1	TRBJ2-4	.	13	SAEFGGSAKNIQY
TRBV4-2	TRBJ2-4	TRBD2	14	ASSQGGTSGTQEQY